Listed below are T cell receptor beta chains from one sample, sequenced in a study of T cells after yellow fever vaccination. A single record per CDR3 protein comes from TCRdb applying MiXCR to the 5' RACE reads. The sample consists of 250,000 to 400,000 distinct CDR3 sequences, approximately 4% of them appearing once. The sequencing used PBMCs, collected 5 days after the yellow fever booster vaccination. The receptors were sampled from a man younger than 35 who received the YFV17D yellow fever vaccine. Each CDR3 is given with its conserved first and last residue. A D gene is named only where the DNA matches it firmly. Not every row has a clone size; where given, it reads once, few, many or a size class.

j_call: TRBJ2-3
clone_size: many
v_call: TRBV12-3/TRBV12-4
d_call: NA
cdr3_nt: TGTGCCAGCATTAAGGGGGGGGATTTCGATACGCAGTATTTT
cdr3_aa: CASIKGGDFDTQYF

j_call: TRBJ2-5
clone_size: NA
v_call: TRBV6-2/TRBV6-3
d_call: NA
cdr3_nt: TGTGCCAGCAGTTACCCGTCGGAGACCCAGTACTTC
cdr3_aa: CASSYPSETQYF

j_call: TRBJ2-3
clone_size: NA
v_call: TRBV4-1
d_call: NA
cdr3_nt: TGCGCCAGCAGCCGCCCGTCGAATACGCAGTATTTT
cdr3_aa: CASSRPSNTQYF

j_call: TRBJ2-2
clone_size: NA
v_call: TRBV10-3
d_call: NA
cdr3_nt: TGTGCCATCGGGACCACAGGGAGGCCCGGGGAGCTGTTTTTT
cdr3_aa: CAIGTTGRPGELFF

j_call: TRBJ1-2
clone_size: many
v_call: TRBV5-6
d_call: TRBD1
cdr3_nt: TGTGCCAGCAGCTCTACAGGGGTCTATGGCTACACCTTC
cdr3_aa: CASSSTGVYGYTF

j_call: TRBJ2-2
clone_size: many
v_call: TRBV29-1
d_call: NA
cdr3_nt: TGCAGCGCCTCAGGGACCGCGCCCAGTTGGGGCACCGGGGAGCTGTTTTTT
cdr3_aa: CSASGTAPSWGTGELFF

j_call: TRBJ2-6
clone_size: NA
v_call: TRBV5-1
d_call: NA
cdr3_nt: TGCGCCAGCAGCTTCGGGGGAAGCACTGGGGCCAACGTCCTGACTTTC
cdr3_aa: CASSFGGSTGANVLTF

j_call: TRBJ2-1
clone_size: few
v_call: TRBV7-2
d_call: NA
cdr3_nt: TGTGCCAGCAGTCAAGCCACGGGGAGTACTGAGCAGTTCTTC
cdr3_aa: CASSQATGSTEQFF

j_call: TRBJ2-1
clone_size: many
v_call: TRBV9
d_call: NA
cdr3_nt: TGTGCCAGCAGCGTAGATTACAATGAGCAGTTCTTC
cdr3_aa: CASSVDYNEQFF

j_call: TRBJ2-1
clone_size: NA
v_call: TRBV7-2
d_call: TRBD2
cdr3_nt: TGTGCCAGCAGTTCGGGACTAGCTTTATCCTACAATGAGCAGTTCTTC
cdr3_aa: CASSSGLALSYNEQFF

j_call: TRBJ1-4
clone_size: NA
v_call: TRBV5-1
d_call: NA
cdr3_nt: TGCGCCAGCAGCTCCGGAGGGAATAATGAAAAACTGTTTTTT
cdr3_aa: CASSSGGNNEKLFF

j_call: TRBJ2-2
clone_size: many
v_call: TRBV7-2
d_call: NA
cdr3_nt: TGTGCCAGCAGCTTAAATGCCTTCGTGGCAGGGGGAGGCGGGGAGCTGTTTTTT
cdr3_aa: CASSLNAFVAGGGGELFF

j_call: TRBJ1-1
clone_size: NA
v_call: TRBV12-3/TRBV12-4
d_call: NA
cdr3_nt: TGTGCCAGCAGTTTAATCGGGGAGGCTTTCTTT
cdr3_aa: CASSLIGEAFF

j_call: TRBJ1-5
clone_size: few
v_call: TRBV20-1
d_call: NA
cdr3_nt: TGCAGTGCTGGAACCGGGACACTTAATCAGCCCCAGCATTTT
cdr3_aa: CSAGTGTLNQPQHF

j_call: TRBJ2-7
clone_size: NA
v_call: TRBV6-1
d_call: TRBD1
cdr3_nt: TGTGCCAGCAGGGGCCCGGGACAGTCCTACGAGCAGTACTTC
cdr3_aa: CASRGPGQSYEQYF

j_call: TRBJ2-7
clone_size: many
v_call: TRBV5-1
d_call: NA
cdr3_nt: TGCGCCAGCAGCGGTACAGGGAGCCTTAGCTACGAGCAGTACTTC
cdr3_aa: CASSGTGSLSYEQYF

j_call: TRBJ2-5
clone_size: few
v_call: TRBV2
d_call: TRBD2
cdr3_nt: TGTGCCAGCAGTGAACCAGCGGGGGGGCCTAGGGAGACCCAGTACTTC
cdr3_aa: CASSEPAGGPRETQYF

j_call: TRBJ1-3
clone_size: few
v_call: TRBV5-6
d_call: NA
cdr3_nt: TGTGCCAGCAGCCCCCTCGGGCAGACCGGAAACACCATATATTTT
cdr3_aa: CASSPLGQTGNTIYF

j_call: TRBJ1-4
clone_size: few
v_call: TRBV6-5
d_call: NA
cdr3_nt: TGTGCCAGCAGTGTCGGGTTCACTAATGAAAAACTGTTTTTT
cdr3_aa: CASSVGFTNEKLFF

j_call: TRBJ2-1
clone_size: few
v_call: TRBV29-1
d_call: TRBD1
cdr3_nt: TGCAGCGTCGCGGACAGGGGCTCCTACAATGAGCAGTTCTTC
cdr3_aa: CSVADRGSYNEQFF

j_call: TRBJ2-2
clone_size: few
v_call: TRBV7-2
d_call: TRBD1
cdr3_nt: TGTGCCAGCAGCAATACAGGGGGCGCGGGCACCGGGGAGCTGTTTTTT
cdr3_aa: CASSNTGGAGTGELFF

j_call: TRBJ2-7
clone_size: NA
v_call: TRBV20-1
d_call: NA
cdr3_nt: TGCAGTGCTCGGTACGCACAGGCCTACGAGCAGTACTTC
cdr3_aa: CSARYAQAYEQYF

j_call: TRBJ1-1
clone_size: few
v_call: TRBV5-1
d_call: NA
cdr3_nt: TGCGCCAGCAGTACCATCCGGGGTAGCACTGAAGCTTTCTTT
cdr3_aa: CASSTIRGSTEAFF

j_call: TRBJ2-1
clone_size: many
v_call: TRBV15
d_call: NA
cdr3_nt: TGTGCCACCAGCAGCGGGACCTCCGGCTCCTACAATGAGCAGTTCTTC
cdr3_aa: CATSSGTSGSYNEQFF

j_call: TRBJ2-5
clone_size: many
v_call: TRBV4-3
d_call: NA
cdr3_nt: TGCGCCAGCAGCCAAGTTACAGGGCGGGAGACCCAGTACTTC
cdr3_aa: CASSQVTGRETQYF

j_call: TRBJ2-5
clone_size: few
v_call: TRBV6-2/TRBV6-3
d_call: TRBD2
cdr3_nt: TGTGCCAGCAGACCCCTAGCGGGGGTGTCCTTGGGCGAGACCCAGTACTTC
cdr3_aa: CASRPLAGVSLGETQYF

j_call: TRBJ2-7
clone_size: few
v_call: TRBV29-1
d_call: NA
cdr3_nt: TGCAGCGGCGAATTCGGCTCCTACGAGCAGTACTTC
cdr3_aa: CSGEFGSYEQYF

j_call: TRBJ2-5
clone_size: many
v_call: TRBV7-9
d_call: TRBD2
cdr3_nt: TGTGCCAGCAGGACTAGCGGGGGAGAGACCCAGTACTTC
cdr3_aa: CASRTSGGETQYF

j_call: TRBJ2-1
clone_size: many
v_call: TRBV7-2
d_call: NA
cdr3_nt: TGTGCCAGCAGCCGTTATGATAGCCGGTCGGGCGATGAGCAGTTCTTC
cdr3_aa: CASSRYDSRSGDEQFF

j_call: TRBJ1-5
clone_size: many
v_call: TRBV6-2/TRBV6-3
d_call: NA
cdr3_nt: TGTGCCAGCAGTTACAGCAACGCGCCCCAGCATTTT
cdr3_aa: CASSYSNAPQHF

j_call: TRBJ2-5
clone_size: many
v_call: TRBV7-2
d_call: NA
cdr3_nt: TGTGCCAGCAGCCCTAGGAGGGGCAGAATGGGGACCCAGTACTTC
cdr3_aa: CASSPRRGRMGTQYF

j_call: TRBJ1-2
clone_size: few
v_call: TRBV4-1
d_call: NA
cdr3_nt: TGCGCCAGCAGCCAAGATGTTGCAGTTTACTATGGCTACACCTTC
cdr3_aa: CASSQDVAVYYGYTF

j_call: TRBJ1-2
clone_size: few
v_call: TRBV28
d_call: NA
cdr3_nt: TGTGCCAGCAGGGGGTACGCTAACTATGGCTACACCTTC
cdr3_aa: CASRGYANYGYTF

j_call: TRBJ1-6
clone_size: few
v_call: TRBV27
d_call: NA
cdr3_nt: TGTGCCAGCAGTACTCGACGGGATCATTCACCCCTCCACTTT
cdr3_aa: CASSTRRDHSPLHF

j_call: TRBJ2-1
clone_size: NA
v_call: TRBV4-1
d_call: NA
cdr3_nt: TGCGCCAGCAGCCCAGGAGCAGGGGCTCCCGAGCAGTTCTTC
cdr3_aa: CASSPGAGAPEQFF

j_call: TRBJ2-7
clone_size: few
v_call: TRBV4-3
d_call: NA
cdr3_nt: TGCGCCAGCAGCCATGAAAGCGGTCCTTCCTACGAGCAGTACTTC
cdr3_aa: CASSHESGPSYEQYF

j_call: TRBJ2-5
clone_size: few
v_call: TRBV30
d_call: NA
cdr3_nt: TGTGCCTGGAGTGGGGGGCTGGCGGGGCGACAAGAGACCCAGTACTTC
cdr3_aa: CAWSGGLAGRQETQYF

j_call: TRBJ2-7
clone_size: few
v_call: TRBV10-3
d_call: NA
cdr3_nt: TGTGCCATCAGTGACAACCGGAGGGGCTACGAGCAGTACTTC
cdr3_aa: CAISDNRRGYEQYF

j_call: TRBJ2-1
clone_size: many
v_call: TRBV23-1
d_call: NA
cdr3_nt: TGCGCCAGCAGTCAATCCCCGGAGGATTGCCCCCACAATGAGCAGTTCTTC
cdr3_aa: CASSQSPEDCPHNEQFF

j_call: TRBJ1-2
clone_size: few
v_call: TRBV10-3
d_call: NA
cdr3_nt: TGTGCCATCAGCCCCAGACAGGTACCCAACTTTCCCACCTTC
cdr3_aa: CAISPRQVPNFPTF

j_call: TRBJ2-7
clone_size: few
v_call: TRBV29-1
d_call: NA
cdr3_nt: TGCAGCGTTGCTGGCAGGGGAACCTCCTACGAGCAGTACTTC
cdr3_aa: CSVAGRGTSYEQYF

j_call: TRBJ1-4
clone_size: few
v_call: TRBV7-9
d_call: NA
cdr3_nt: TGTGCCAGCAGCTTAAATGGGAACCCTAATGAAAAACTGTTTTTT
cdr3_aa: CASSLNGNPNEKLFF

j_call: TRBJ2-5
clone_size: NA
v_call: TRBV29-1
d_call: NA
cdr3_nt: TGCAGCGTCCTTCCAGCAGAGACCCAGTACTTC
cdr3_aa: CSVLPAETQYF

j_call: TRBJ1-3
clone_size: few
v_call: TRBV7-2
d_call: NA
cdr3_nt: TGTGCCAGCAGACCCCAACAGGGAAACACCATATATTTT
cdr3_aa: CASRPQQGNTIYF

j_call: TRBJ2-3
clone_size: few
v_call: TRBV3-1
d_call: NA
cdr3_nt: TGTGCCAGCAGCCAAATGGCGACGAGCACAGATACGCAGTATTTT
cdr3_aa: CASSQMATSTDTQYF

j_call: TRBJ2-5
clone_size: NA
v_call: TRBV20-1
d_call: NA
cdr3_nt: TGCAGTGCTAGAGATTACCCCCGGGAGTCCCAAGAGACCCAGTACTTC
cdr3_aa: CSARDYPRESQETQYF

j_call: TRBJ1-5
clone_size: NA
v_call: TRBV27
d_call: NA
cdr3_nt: TGTGCCAGCAGTTTATTGCAGGGCAATCAGCCCCAGCATTTT
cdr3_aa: CASSLLQGNQPQHF

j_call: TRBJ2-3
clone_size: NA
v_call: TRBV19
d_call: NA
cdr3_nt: TGTGCCAGTAGTATAGGGTCTAGGGGCACAGATACGCAGTATTTT
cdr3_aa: CASSIGSRGTDTQYF

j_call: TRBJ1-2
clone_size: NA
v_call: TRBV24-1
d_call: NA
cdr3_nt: TGTGCCACCAGTAAGGGACGTTGGGACGGCTACACCTTC
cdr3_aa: CATSKGRWDGYTF

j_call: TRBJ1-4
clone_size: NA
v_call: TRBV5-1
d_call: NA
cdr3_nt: TGCGCCAGCAGCGCCGGGACTGCGTCGGGAAAACTGTTTTTT
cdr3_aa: CASSAGTASGKLFF

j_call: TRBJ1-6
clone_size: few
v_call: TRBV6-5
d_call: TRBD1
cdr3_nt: TGTGCCAGCACCCAGTGGACCGGGACAGGGGGCGCCTCCTATAATTCACCCCTCCACTTT
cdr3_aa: CASTQWTGTGGASYNSPLHF

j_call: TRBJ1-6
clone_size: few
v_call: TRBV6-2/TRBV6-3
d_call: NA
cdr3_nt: TGTGCCAGCAGTACAACTGGACCGGCCAATTCACCCCTCCACTTT
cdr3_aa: CASSTTGPANSPLHF